The 15 T cell receptor beta chains below were found in one sample sequenced in a study of control samples from healthy donors and cancer patients. Sequenced by immunoSEQ multiplex PCR; TCRdb stores in-frame clones only, minus some. The repertoire includes 170,000 or so clones, around nine tenths of them detected once, and around 1.4% sits in the top ten. The sample consisted of blood. The receptors shown here come from a man younger than 40 in good health.

The chain combines TRBV4-1 with TRBJ2-5, with 7 bases aligning to TRBD2. There are 14 residues in the CDR3. V shed 0 bases, J shed 4 bases, and the junction held 2 bases outside the gene matches. Germline values: CDR1 MGHRA, CDR2 YSYEKL. CDR3 nucleotide sequence: TGCGCCAGCAGCCAAGATCGGACTAGAGAGACCCAGTACTTC. Its translation: CASSQDRTRETQYF.

This rearrangement joins TRBV3-1 (or the pseudogene TRBV3-2) to TRBJ2-5; D is ambiguous. The CDR3 spans 14 residues. V was trimmed by 0 bases and J by 5 bases, leaving 10 bases between them. Germline-derived CDR1 and CDR2 are LGHDT and YNNKEL (reference sequence). The chain's CDR3 is CASSQDRFVETQYF. The CDR3, as DNA: TGTGCCAGCAGCCAAGATAGATTCGTCGAGACCCAGTACTTC.

V and J are TRBV30 and TRBJ2-2; perhaps TRBD2 as D (5 bases). Trimming cost V 4 bases and J 3 bases, with 6 bases left between them. Germline assignment: CDR1 GTSNPN and CDR2 SVGIG (reference sequence). The CDR3 length is 12 residues. CDR3 loop: CAWTGDTGELFF. The CDR3 bases are TGTGCCTGGACCGGGGACACCGGGGAGCTGTTTTTT.

This chain links TRBV5-1 with TRBJ2-1; 8 nucleotides align to TRBD2. V shed 2 bases and J 8 bases; nucleotides not matched to a gene: 9. Germline V CDR1 and CDR2: SGHRS, YFSETQ. The CDR3 contains 15 residues. The CDR3 DNA is TGCGCCAGCAGCTTAGCGGCGGGGGGCGCCGATGAGCAGTTCTTC. This encodes CASSLAAGGADEQFF.

The chain has TRBV12-3 or TRBV12-4 and TRBJ1-1; the D is unclear. V was trimmed by 1 base and J by 4 bases, leaving 7 bases between them. CDR3 length: 13 amino acids. CDR3 loop: CASSLGMGTEAFF. The CDR3 bases are TGTGCCAGCAGTTTAGGTATGGGCACTGAAGCTTTCTTT.

V is TRBV19 and J is TRBJ2-7, with D unclear. Trimming removed 4 bases from V and 0 bases from J, with 13 bases in between. CDR3 size: 15 residues. Germline V gene sequence: CDR1 LNHDA, CDR2 SQIVND (reference sequence). The CDR3 DNA reads TGTGCCAGTAGTAGACCGGGCCTTAGCTCCTACGAGCAGTACTTC. It yields the protein CASSRPGLSSYEQYF.

This clone was detected once. The chain joins TRBV5-1 to TRBJ2-5; D assignment may be TRBD1 or TRBD2 (5 bases each). Germline CDR1 reads SGHRS; CDR2 reads YFSETQ. The CDR3 is made up of 15 amino acids. Trimming took off 3 bases at V and 5 bases at J, with 17 bases between the two ends. CDR3 loop: CASSSAGTQRETQYF. Written as DNA, the CDR3 is TGCGCCAGCAGCTCGGCCGGGACCCAACGGGAGACCCAGTACTTC.

The genes are TRBV6-4 and TRBJ2-3; D might be TRBD2 (6 bases). The CDR3 extends over 16 amino acids. Trimming left V 1 base short and J 0 bases short, with 11 bases between. Per the germline V gene, CDR1 is MRHNA and CDR2 is SNTAGT. In nucleotides, the CDR3 is TGTGCCAGCAGTGACTGGGGGACTTCTAGCACAGATACGCAGTATTTT. As protein: CASSDWGTSSTDTQYF.

The sample holds a few counts of this clone. V gene TRBV6-4 combines with J gene TRBJ2-3; maybe TRBD1 (6 bases). CDR1 MRHNA and CDR2 SNTAGT come from the germline V gene. There are 15 residues in the CDR3. Trimming cost V 0 bases and J 1 base, with 8 bases left between them. The DNA for the CDR3 is TGTGCCAGCAGTGACTCAGGGGGTGGCACAGATACGCAGTATTTT. Its translation is CASSDSGGGTDTQYF.

The chain combines TRBV19 with TRBJ1-2; 9 nucleotides match TRBD1. This CDR3 has 15 residues. The J segment lost 2 bases and the V segment lost 7 bases, leaving 8 bases of the junction unmatched. Per germline, CDR1 LNHDA and CDR2 SQIVND (reference sequence). The CDR3 loop reads CASMWMTGGNYGYTF. In DNA form, the CDR3 reads TGTGCCAGTATGTGGATGACAGGGGGAAACTATGGCTACACCTTC.

The DNA for the CDR3 is TGTGCCAGCAGCCGTTCGCCGGGACAGGGATTTAATGAAAAACTGTTTTTT. It yields the protein CASSRSPGQGFNEKLFF. The chain recombines TRBV5-4 with TRBJ1-4; 9 bases line up with TRBD1. The junction had 11 bases not matched to a gene; V was cut back by 4 bases and J by 4 bases. The CDR3 runs 17 residues. CDR1 and CDR2 (germline): SGHNT, YYREEE (reference sequence). The full variable domain, with the rest looked up from reference TRBV5-4 and TRBJ1-4, is ETGVTQSPTHLIKTRGQQVTLRCSSQSGHNTVSWYQQALGQGPQFIFQYYREEENGRGNFPPRFSGLQFPNYSSELNVNALELDDSALYLCASSRSPGQGFNEKLFFGSGTQLSVL.

This clone was observed a single time. The chain joins TRBV4-2 to TRBJ2-5, with 10 nucleotides matching TRBD2. The trim removed 4 bases at V and 4 bases at J, leaving 3 bases unmatched. The CDR3 loop spans 14 amino acids. The germline CDR1 and CDR2 sequences are LGHNA and YNFKEQ. The CDR3 loop is CASSRTSGGETQYF. DNA for the CDR3: TGTGCCAGCAGCCGGACTAGCGGTGGAGAGACCCAGTACTTC.

This chain connects TRBV11-1 to TRBJ2-6, with a tentative D call TRBD2 (6 bases). Trimming left V 1 base short and J 2 bases short, with 6 bases between. Germline V CDR1 and CDR2: SGHAT, FQDESV (reference sequence). The CDR3 loop spans 15 amino acids. This chain's CDR3 is CASSLGGAGANVLTF. CDR3 nucleotides: TGTGCCAGCAGCTTAGGCGGGGCTGGGGCCAACGTCCTGACTTTC.

The V call is TRBV5-1, the J call TRBJ2-7, with 7 bases matching TRBD1. V shed 3 bases and J 0 bases; nucleotides not matched to a gene: 6. Germline V lookup: CDR1 SGHRS, CDR2 YFSETQ. The CDR3 consists of 15 residues. The CDR3 reads CASSSSTGSSYEQYF. The CDR3 nucleotides read TGCGCCAGCAGCTCTTCGACAGGGAGCTCCTACGAGCAGTACTTC.

The chain joins TRBV24-1 to TRBJ1-2; D is uncertain. Germline assignment: CDR1 KGHDR and CDR2 SFDVKD. CDR3 length equals 13 residues. V was pared by 0 bases and J by 1 base, with 2 bases between. The DNA for the CDR3 is TGTGCCACCAGTGATTTGAGTAACTATGGCTACACCTTC. Its protein is CATSDLSNYGYTF.